This T cell receptor beta chain was obtained from a study of T cells in Graves' hyperthyroidism and ophthalmopathy. The CDR3 has 14 amino acids. Germline V gene data show CDR1 as MDHEN and CDR2 as SYDVKM. Trimming cost V 7 bases and J 4 bases, with 16 bases left between them. RNA transcripts were the template for amplifying TCR beta CDR3 regions. An initial round of RT-PCR targeting the TCR CDR3 relied on the HTBI primer set. One entry per CDR3 protein results from TCRdb running MiXCR on the multiplex PCR reads. In the table there are roughly 700,000 distinct CDR3 sequences, 15% to 20% of which are singletons. This clonotype occurred many times. For Graves' hyperthyroidism to be stable, ophthalmopathy could not progress within 18 months. Patients aged 18 to 65 with hyperthyroidism were newly diagnosed, with duration under 2 months. Fresh 10 ml peripheral blood yielded PBMCs.

The sample comprised blood. The sequence was obtained from a man aged 50-59 years with Graves' hyperthyroidism. This chain connects TRBV28 to TRBJ1-2; D possibly corresponds to TRBD1 (5 bases). The CDR3 DNA follows: TGTGCCAGCATCACTGGGGGGGGGATCTATGGCTACACCTTC. Amino acids: CASITGGGIYGYTF.